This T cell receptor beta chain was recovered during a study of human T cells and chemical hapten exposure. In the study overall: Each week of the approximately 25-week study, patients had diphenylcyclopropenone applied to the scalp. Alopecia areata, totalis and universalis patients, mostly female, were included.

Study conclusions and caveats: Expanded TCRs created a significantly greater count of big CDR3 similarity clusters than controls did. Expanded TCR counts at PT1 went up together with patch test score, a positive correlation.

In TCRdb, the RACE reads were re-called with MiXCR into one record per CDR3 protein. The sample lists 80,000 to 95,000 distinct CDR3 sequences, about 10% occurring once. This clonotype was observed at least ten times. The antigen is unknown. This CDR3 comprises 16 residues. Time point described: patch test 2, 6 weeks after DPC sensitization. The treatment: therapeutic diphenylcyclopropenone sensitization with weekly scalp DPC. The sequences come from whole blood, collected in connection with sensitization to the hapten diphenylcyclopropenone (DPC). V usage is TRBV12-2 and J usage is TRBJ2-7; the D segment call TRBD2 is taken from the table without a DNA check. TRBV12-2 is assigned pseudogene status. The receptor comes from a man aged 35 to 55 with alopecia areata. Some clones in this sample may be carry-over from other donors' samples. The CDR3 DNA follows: TGTGCAAGTCGCATATGGACTAGCGGAGGTTCCTACGAGCAGTACGTC. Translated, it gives CASRIWTSGGSYEQYV.